The 24 T cell receptor beta chains below come from one sample, sequenced in a study of shared T cell receptors in the human thymus. Sequenced by immunoSEQ multiplex PCR; TCRdb stores in-frame clones only, minus some. The profile covers some 700,000 clones, with roughly 90% appearing a single time and around 0.0099% taken by the ten largest. This sample also appeared in a second study, on human thymus T cells.

The sequenced material came from thymocytes. The origin of the receptors is a boy in the first two years of life with a congenital heart defect.

CDR3 nucleotides: TGTGCCAGCAGCCCTCCCCAGCGGGAGCGCGAAGGGTGGCACGAGCAGTACTTC. It yields the protein CASSPPQREREGWHEQYF. This rearrangement joins TRBV5-6 to TRBJ2-7, with 8 bases that match TRBD2. The germline CDR1 and CDR2 sequences are SGHDT and YYEEEE. V was pared by 4 bases and J by 5 bases, with 20 bases of the junction left unmatched. The CDR3 totals 18 residues.

This clone was found a few times. CDR3 protein: CASSADAGGTTEAFF. CDR3 coding DNA: TGTGCCAGCAGTGCCGACGCCGGGGGTACCACTGAAGCTTTCTTT. V is TRBV27 and J is TRBJ1-1, with D possibly TRBD1 on 5 matching bases. The CDR3 covers 15 residues. V was clipped by 5 bases and J by 4 bases, with 17 bases between them. CDR1 and CDR2 from the germline V gene are MNHEY and SMNVEV (reference sequence).

The CDR3 DNA reads as TGCAGCGTTGAAGAATTGCGGTACGCCTACAATGAGCAGTTCTTC. Protein sequence: CSVEELRYAYNEQFF. The rearrangement uses TRBV29-1 and TRBJ2-1; D unclear. The CDR3 extends over 15 amino acids. The V end lost 0 bases, the J end lost 2 bases, and 11 bases lay between the germline ends. Germline CDR1 is SQVTM and CDR2 is ANQGSEA.

CDR3 protein: CASSIDGRGPAYGYTF. The CDR3 bases are TGTGCCAGTAGTATCGACGGCAGGGGGCCGGCCTATGGCTACACCTTC. This chain uses TRBV19 with TRBJ1-2, with 8 bases fitting TRBD1. The V segment lost 3 bases and the J segment 4 bases; nucleotides outside the gene matches: 10. The length of the CDR3 is 16 residues. Per the germline V gene, CDR1 is LNHDA and CDR2 is SQIVND (reference sequence).

The rearrangement links TRBV27 to TRBJ2-3, with TRBD2 matching over 12 bases. The length of the CDR3 is 16 residues. V gave up 2 bases and J gave up 5 bases; unmatched junction bases: 5. In germline, CDR1 is MNHEY, CDR2 SMNVEV (reference sequence). DNA for the CDR3: TGTGCCAGCAGTTTACGACTAGCGGGAGTTGAAGATACGCAGTATTTT. Translating it yields CASSLRLAGVEDTQYF.

V gene TRBV4-3 combines with J gene TRBJ2-2; D unresolved. The CDR3 sequence is 13 residues long. The germline V gene has CDR1 LGHNA and CDR2 YSLEER. V gave up 4 bases and J gave up 6 bases, with 9 bases separating them. CDR3 sequence: CASSPSRSGELFF. CDR3 coding DNA: TGCGCCAGCAGCCCGAGCAGGTCCGGGGAGCTGTTTTTT.

J is TRBJ2-7 and V is TRBV27; 11 nucleotides agree with TRBD2. This CDR3 region has 15 residues. The germline CDR1 and CDR2 sequences are MNHEY and SMNVEV (reference sequence). Trimming at V came to 5 bases and at J to 2 bases, leaving 5 bases not matched to a gene. As DNA, the CDR3 is TGTGCCAGCAGTCCCCGGACTAGCGGGCCCTACGAGCAGTACTTC. Protein sequence: CASSPRTSGPYEQYF.

The chain has TRBV2 and TRBJ2-7; TRBD1 matches 9 bases. The length of the CDR3 is 14 residues. The J segment lost 5 bases and the V segment lost 3 bases, leaving 5 bases of the junction unmatched. Germline V gene lookup returns CDR1 SNHLY and CDR2 FYNNEI. CDR3 protein: CASSDRDRVNEQYF. CDR3 in DNA: TGTGCCAGCAGTGACCGGGACAGGGTAAACGAGCAGTACTTC.

This sequence joins TRBV18 and TRBJ2-7; tentatively, D is TRBD1 (5 bases). The CDR3 is 16 residues long. From germline, CDR1 is KGHSH and CDR2 LQKENI. V was pared by 3 bases and J by 3 bases, with 18 bases between. The CDR3: CASSPPRGGHLYEQYF. The CDR3 DNA is TGTGCCAGCTCACCCCCAAGGGGTGGACATCTCTACGAGCAGTACTTC. Using reference TRBV18 and TRBJ2-7 for the parts outside the CDR3, the full variable domain is NAGVMQNPRHLVRRRGQEARLRCSPMKGHSHVYWYRQLPEEGLKFMVYLQKENIIDESGMPKERFSAEFPKEGPSILRIQQVVRGDSAAYFCASSPPRGGHLYEQYFGPGTRLTVT.

The chain carries TRBV11-2 and TRBJ2-3; 7 nucleotides line up with TRBD1. This CDR3 comprises 18 residues. CDR1 and CDR2 from the germline V gene are SGHAT and FQNNGV. V lost 4 bases, J lost 4 bases, and 17 bases stayed unmatched. Written as DNA, the CDR3 is TGTGCCAGCAGCTCTACGGGCGAGACAGGGAATAACGCAGATACGCAGTATTTT. Translating it yields CASSSTGETGNNADTQYF.

The CDR3 DNA sequence: TGTGCCAGCACCATGACGGAGGGGTCCTACGAGCAGTACTTC. Amino acid sequence: CASTMTEGSYEQYF. This rearrangement joins TRBV28 to TRBJ2-7; D might be TRBD2 (6 bases). Germline V CDR1 and CDR2: MDHEN, SYDVKM. The CDR3 spans 14 residues. The V gene lost 7 bases and the J gene lost 1 base, with 14 bases spanning the gap.

The CDR3 sequence is CASSQHPPLATNEKLFF. CDR3 DNA: TGCGCCAGCAGCCAACACCCCCCCTTAGCAACTAATGAAAAACTGTTTTTT. The rearrangement joins TRBV4-3 to TRBJ1-4; no reliable D call. CDR3 length: 17 residues. Germline lookup yields CDR1 LGHNA and CDR2 YSLEER. V was cut by 2 bases and J by 0 bases, with 13 bases left in between.

This chain uses TRBV4-1 with TRBJ1-2, with D unclear. Trimming pared 0 bases from V and 3 bases from J, leaving 23 bases between. CDR1 and CDR2 (germline): MGHRA, YSYEKL. This CDR3 has 19 amino acids. This CDR3 reads CASSQDAETPVKSDYGYTF. As DNA, the CDR3 is TGCGCCAGCAGCCAAGATGCGGAGACGCCGGTGAAAAGTGACTATGGCTACACCTTC.

Only a few counts were recorded for this clone. The chain uses TRBV19 and TRBJ2-3; a weak D match, TRBD2 (6 bases). Trimming took off 3 bases at V and 1 base at J, with 11 bases between the two ends. CDR1 and CDR2 (germline): LNHDA, SQIVND (reference sequence). CDR3 length equals 15 residues. This chain's CDR3 is CASSMVSGGTDTQYF. For the CDR3, the DNA is TGTGCCAGTAGTATGGTATCGGGAGGCACAGATACGCAGTATTTT.

V is TRBV5-1 and J is TRBJ2-1; D is ambiguous. Trimming left V 4 bases short and J 10 bases short, with 9 bases between. The germline V gene has CDR1 SGHRS and CDR2 YFSETQ. This CDR3 region has 11 residues. The CDR3 reads CASSLLNEQFF. Written as DNA, the CDR3 is TGCGCCAGCAGCCTACTTAACGAGCAGTTCTTC.

The V gene is TRBV5-1, the J gene TRBJ2-7, with D uncertain. The germline V and J ends were trimmed by 4 bases and 6 bases, with 17 bases remaining between them. CDR1 and CDR2 from the germline V gene are SGHRS and YFSETQ. The CDR3 covers 14 residues. CDR3 residues: CASSPPVGGSEQYF. CDR3 nucleotides: TGCGCCAGCAGCCCCCCGGTCGGTGGTTCCGAGCAGTACTTC.

The rearrangement uses TRBV27 and TRBJ2-1, with TRBD2 matching 7 bases. The germline CDR1 and CDR2 sequences are MNHEY and SMNVEV (reference sequence). The CDR3 runs to 14 residues. V lost 3 bases and J lost 7; bases outside the gene matches: 6. The CDR3, as DNA: TGTGCCAGCAGTTTGGGCGGGAGAGAGAATGAGCAGTTCTTC. The encoded protein is CASSLGGRENEQFF.

This chain connects TRBV29-1 to TRBJ2-1; 12 bases are a match to TRBD2. Losses at the gene ends were 0 bases for V and 6 bases for J; bases not matched to a gene: 12. This CDR3 has 18 amino acids. CDR1 is SQVTM and CDR2 is ANQGSEA in the germline V gene. DNA for the CDR3: TGCAGCGTTGAAGATAAGCGGCTAGCGGGAGGGCCGGGCAATGAGCAGTTCTTC. Protein sequence: CSVEDKRLAGGPGNEQFF.

This clone came up a few times. The chain carries TRBV5-5 and TRBJ1-3, with D hard to call. Deletions cut 2 bases from V and 4 bases from J, with 16 bases between. CDR1 is SGHKS, CDR2 YYEKEE, per germline (reference sequence). The CDR3 runs 16 residues. The CDR3 DNA sequence: TGTGCCAGCAGCTTAAGGTTAGCGCATCCCGGAAACACCATATATTTT. Amino acids: CASSLRLAHPGNTIYF.

The genes are TRBV2 and TRBJ2-7; 8 bases are shared with TRBD1. Germline lookup yields CDR1 SNHLY and CDR2 FYNNEI. This CDR3 contains 16 residues. With V trimmed by 1 base and J by 4 bases, 9 bases remained unmatched. As DNA, the CDR3 is TGTGCCAGCAGTGAAGGCTTCAGGGGGCAAAGGTACGAGCAGTACTTC. Its translation: CASSEGFRGQRYEQYF.

The table lists this clone with a count of one. V gene TRBV4-1 combines with J gene TRBJ2-2; 8 positions match TRBD1. The CDR3 spans 19 residues. Trimming took 0 bases from V and 1 from J; bases not matched to a gene: 10. CDR1 and CDR2 (germline): MGHRA, YSYEKL. The CDR3 sequence: CASSQDRGPGTGNTGELFF. The DNA of the CDR3 is TGCGCCAGCAGCCAAGATCGAGGCCCTGGGACAGGGAACACCGGGGAGCTGTTTTTT.

This CDR3 is CASSSNRTGLNYGYTF. Here the CDR3 DNA reads TGTGCCAGCAGCTCTAATAGGACAGGGTTGAACTATGGCTACACCTTC. The chain couples TRBV11-2 to TRBJ1-2; 8 positions agree with TRBD1. V lost 4 bases to trimming and J lost 2 bases; unmatched junction nucleotides: 9. The CDR3 has 16 amino acids. The germline V gene has CDR1 SGHAT and CDR2 FQNNGV.

The V and J genes are TRBV7-2 and TRBJ2-7; 7 positions agree with TRBD2. Germline CDR1 reads SGHTA; CDR2 reads FQGNSA. This CDR3 has 15 amino acids. V lost 1 base, J lost 0 bases, and 3 bases stayed unmatched. CDR3 residues: CASSLVAGFSYEQYF. CDR3 coding DNA: TGTGCCAGCAGCTTAGTAGCGGGTTTCTCCTACGAGCAGTACTTC.

The chain employs TRBV10-3 and TRBJ2-2; D is unclear. Germline V gene data show CDR1 as ENHRY and CDR2 as SYGVKD. With 4 bases removed from V and 0 bases from J, the gap between germline ends came to 6 bases. CDR3 length: 14 residues. The chain's CDR3 is CAISGQTNTGELFF. DNA for the CDR3: TGTGCCATCAGTGGACAAACGAACACCGGGGAGCTGTTTTTT.